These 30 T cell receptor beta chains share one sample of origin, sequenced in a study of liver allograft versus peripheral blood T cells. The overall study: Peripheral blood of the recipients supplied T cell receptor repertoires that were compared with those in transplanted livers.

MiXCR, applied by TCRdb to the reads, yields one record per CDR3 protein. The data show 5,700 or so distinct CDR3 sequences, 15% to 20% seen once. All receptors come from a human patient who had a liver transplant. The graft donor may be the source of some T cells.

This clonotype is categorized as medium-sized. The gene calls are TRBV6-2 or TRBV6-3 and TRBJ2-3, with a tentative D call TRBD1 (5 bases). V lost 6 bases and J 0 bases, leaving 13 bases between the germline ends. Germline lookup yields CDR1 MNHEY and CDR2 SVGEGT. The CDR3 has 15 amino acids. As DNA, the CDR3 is TGTGCCAGCAGCCGTCACCAGGGAAGCACAGATACGCAGTATTTT. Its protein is CASSRHQGSTDTQYF.

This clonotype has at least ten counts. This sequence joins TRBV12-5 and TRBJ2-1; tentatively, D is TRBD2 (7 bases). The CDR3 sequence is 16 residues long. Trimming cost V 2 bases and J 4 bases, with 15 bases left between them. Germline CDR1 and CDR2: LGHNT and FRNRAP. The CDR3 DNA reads TGTGCTAGTGGTTTGTCCCTGGGGGGGGCGTACAATGAGCAGTTCTTC. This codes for CASGLSLGGAYNEQFF.

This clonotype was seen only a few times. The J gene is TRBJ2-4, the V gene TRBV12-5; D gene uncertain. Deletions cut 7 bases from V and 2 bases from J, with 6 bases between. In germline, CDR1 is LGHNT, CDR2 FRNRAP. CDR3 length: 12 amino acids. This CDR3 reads CASASPKNIQYF. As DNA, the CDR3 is TGTGCTAGTGCCAGTCCCAAAAACATTCAGTACTTC.

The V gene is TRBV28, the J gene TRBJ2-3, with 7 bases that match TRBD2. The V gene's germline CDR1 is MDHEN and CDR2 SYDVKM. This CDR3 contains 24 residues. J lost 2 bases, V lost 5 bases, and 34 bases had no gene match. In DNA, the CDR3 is TGTGCCAGCAGTCCGCCATCAGTGCGCCCAAAACTAGCGCCGACCCCCTCTGTCACAGATACGCAGTATTTT. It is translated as CASSPPSVRPKLAPTPSVTDTQYF.

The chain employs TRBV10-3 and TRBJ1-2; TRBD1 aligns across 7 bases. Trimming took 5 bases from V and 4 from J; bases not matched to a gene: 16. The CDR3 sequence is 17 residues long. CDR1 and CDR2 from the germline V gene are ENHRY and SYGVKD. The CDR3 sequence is CAISQQSGAGGGYGYTF. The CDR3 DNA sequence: TGTGCCATCAGTCAGCAGTCGGGGGCAGGGGGTGGCTATGGCTACACCTTC.

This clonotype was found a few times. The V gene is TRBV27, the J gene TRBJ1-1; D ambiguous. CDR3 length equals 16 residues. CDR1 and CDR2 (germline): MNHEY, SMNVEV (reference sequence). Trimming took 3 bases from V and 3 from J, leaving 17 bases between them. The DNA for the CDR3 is TGTGCCAGCAGTTTCTCTTCATGGGATTCGTACACTGAAGCTTTCTTT. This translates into CASSFSSWDSYTEAFF.

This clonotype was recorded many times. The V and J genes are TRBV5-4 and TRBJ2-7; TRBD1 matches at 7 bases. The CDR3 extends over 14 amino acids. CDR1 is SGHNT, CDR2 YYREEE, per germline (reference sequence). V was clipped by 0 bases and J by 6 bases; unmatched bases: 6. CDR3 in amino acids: CASSLEQGRLEQYF. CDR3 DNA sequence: TGTGCCAGCAGCTTGGAACAGGGGAGACTCGAGCAGTACTTC.

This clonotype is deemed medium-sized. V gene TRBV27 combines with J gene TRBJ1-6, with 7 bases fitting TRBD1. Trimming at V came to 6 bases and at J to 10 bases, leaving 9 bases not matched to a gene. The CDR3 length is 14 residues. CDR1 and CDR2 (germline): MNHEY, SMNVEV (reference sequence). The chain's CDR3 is CASRDRIEGSPLHF. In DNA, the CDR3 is TGTGCCAGCAGGGACAGGATTGAGGGCTCACCCCTCCACTTT.

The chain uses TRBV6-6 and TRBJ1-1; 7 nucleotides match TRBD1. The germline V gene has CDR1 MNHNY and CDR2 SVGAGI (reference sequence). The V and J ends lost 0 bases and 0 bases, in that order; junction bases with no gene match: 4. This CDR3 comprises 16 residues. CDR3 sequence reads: CASSYSRGWLNTEAFF. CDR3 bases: TGTGCCAGCAGTTACTCCAGGGGGTGGTTGAACACTGAAGCTTTCTTT.

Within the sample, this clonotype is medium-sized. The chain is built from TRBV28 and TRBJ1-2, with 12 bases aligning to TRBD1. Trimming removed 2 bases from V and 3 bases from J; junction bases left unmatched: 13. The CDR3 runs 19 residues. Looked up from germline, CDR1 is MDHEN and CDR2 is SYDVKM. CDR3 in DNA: TGTGCCAGCAGTTTAGCCCCCACCGGGACAGGGGGCGCCCACTATGGCTACACCTTC. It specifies CASSLAPTGTGGAHYGYTF.

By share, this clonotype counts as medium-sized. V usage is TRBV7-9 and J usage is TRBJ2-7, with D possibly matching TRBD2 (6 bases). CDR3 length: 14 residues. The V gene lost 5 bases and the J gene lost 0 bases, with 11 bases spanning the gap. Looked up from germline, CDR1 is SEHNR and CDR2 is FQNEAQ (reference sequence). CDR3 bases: TGTGCCAGCAGCGCATCCGGGAGCTCCTACGAGCAGTACTTC. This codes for CASSASGSSYEQYF.

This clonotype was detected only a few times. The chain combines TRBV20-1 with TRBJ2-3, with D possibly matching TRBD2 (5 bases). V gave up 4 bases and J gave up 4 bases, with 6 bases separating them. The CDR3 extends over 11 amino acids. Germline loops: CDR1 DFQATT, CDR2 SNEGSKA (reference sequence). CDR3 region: CSAKLADTQYF. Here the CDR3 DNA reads TGCAGTGCTAAACTAGCAGATACGCAGTATTTT.

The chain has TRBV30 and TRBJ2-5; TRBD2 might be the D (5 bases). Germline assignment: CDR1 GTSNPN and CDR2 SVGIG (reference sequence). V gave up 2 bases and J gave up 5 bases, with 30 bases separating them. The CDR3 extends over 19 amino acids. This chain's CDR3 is CAWSPHRLNTPFGRETQYF. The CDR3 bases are TGTGCCTGGAGTCCCCACCGACTAAATACCCCTTTCGGACGGGAGACCCAGTACTTC. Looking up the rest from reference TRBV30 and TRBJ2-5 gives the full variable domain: SQTIHQWPATLVQPVGSPLSLECTVEGTSNPNLYWYRQAAGRGLQLLFYSVGIGQISSEVPQNLSASRPQDRQFILSSKKLLLSDSGFYLCAWSPHRLNTPFGRETQYFGPGTRLLVL.

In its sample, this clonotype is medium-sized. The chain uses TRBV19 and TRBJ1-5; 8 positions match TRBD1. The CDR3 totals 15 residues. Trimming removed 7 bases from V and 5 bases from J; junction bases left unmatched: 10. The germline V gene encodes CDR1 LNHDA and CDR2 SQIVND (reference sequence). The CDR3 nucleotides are TGTGCCAGTACAGGGGGCTTGTCGGATTATCAGCCCCAGCATTTT. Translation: CASTGGLSDYQPQHF.

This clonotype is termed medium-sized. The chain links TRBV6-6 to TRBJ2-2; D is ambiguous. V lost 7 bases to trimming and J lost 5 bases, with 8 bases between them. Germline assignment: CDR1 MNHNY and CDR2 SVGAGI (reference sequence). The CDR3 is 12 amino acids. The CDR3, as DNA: TGTGCCAGCAAGGAAGGGACCGGGGAGCTGTTTTTT. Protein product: CASKEGTGELFF.

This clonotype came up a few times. The CDR3 DNA reads TGTGCCAGCAGTTTTCCAGGACGATTCTCTGGGGCCAACGTCCTGACTTTC. Translated, it gives CASSFPGRFSGANVLTF. The chain links TRBV7-9 to TRBJ2-6; D not resolved. Trimming shortened V by 6 bases and J by 0 bases, and 15 bases separated the two germline ends. This CDR3 is built from 17 residues. The V gene's germline CDR1 is SEHNR and CDR2 FQNEAQ (reference sequence).

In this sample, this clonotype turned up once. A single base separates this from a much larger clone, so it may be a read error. CDR3 DNA: TGTGTCAGCTCACTATTAGAAGGGACAGGCGAGCAGTACTTC. Its protein is CVSSLLEGTGEQYF. The V and J genes are TRBV18 and TRBJ2-7; 8 bases fit TRBD1. CDR1 is KGHSH and CDR2 is LQKENI in the germline V gene. The CDR3 extends over 14 amino acids.

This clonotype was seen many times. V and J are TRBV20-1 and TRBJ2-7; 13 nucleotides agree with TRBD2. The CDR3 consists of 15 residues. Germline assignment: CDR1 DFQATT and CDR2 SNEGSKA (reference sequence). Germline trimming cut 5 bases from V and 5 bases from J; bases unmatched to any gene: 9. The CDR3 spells CSAVGGTSGNDEQYF. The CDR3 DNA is TGCAGTGCTGTCGGGGGGACTAGCGGGAATGACGAGCAGTACTTC.

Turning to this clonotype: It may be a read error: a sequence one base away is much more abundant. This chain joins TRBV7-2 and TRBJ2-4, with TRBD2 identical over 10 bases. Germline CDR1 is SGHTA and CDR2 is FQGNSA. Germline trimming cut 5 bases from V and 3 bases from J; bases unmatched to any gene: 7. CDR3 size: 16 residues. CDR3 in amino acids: CASSRTSGIVKNIQYF. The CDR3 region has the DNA TGTGCCAGCAGCCGCACTAGCGGGATAGTCAAAAACATTCAGTACTTC. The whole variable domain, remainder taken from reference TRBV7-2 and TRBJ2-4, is GAGVSQSPSNKVTEKGKDVELRCDPISGHTALYWYRQSLGQGLEFLIYFQGNSAPDKSGLPSDRFSAERTGGSVSTLTIQRTQQEDSAVYLCASSRTSGIVKNIQYFGAGTRLSVL.

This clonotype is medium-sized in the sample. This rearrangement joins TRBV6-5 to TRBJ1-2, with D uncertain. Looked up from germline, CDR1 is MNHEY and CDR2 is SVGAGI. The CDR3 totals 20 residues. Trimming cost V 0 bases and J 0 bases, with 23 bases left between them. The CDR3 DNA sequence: TGTGCCAGCAGTTACTCGGGGAGAGGGTTAATCATCGAGACTAACTATGGCTACACCTTC. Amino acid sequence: CASSYSGRGLIIETNYGYTF.

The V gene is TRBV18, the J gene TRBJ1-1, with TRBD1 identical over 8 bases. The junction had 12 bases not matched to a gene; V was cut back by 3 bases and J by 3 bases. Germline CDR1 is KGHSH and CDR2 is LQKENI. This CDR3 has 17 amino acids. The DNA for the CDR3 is TGTGCCAGCTCACCTCAGGGGGCGTTTATATCCTACACTGAAGCTTTCTTT. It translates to CASSPQGAFISYTEAFF.

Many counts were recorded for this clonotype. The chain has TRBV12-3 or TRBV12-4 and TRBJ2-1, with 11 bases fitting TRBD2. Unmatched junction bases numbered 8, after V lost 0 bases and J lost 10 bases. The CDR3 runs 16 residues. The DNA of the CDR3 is TGTGCCAGCAGTTTAGCCACTAGCGGGGGCCCATGGGAGCAGTTCTTC. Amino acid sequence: CASSLATSGGPWEQFF.

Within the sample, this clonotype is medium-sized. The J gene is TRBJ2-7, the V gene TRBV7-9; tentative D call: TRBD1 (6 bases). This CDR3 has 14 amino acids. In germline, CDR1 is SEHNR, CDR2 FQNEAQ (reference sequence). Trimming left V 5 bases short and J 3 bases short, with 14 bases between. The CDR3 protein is CASSRSVGGYEQYF. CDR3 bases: TGTGCCAGCAGCCGGAGCGTAGGGGGCTACGAGCAGTACTTC.

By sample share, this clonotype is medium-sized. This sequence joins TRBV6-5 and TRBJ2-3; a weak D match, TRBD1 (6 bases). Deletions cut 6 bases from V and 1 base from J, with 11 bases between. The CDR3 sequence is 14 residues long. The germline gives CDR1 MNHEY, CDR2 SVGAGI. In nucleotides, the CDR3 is TGTGCCAGCAGAAAAAAGGGGGGCACAGATACGCAGTATTTT. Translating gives CASRKKGGTDTQYF.

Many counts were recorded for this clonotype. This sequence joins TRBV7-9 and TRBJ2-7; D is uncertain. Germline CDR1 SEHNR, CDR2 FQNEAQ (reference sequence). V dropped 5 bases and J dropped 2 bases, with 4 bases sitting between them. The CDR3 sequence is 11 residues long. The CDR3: CASSGTYEQYF. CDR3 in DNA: TGTGCCAGCAGCGGGACCTACGAGCAGTACTTC. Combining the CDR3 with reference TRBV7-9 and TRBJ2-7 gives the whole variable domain DTGVSQNPRHKITKRGQNVTFRCDPISEHNRLYWYRQTLGQGPEFLTYFQNEAQLEKSRLLSDRFSAERPKGSFSTLEIQRTEQGDSAMYLCASSGTYEQYFGPGTRLTVT.

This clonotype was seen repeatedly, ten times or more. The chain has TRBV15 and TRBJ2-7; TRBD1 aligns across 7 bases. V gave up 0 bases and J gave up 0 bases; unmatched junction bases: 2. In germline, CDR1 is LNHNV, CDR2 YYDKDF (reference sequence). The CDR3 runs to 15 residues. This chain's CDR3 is CATSRDPGGSYEQYF. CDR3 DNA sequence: TGTGCCACCAGCAGAGACCCAGGGGGCTCCTACGAGCAGTACTTC. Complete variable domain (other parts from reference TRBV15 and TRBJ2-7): DAMVIQNPRYQVTQFGKPVTLSCSQTLNHNVMYWYQQKSSQAPKLLFHYYDKDFNNEADTPDNFQSRRPNTSFCFLDIRSPGLGDTAMYLCATSRDPGGSYEQYFGPGTRLTVT.

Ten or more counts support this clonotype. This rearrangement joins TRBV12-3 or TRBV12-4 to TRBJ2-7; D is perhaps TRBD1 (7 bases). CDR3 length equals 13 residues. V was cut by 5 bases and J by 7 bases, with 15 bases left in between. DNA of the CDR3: TGTGCCAGCAGTCTAGAACAGGGGAGGGAGCAGTACTTC. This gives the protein CASSLEQGREQYF.

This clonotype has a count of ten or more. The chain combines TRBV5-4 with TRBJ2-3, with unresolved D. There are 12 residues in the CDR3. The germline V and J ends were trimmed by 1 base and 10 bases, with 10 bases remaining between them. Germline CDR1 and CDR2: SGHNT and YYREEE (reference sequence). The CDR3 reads CASSLPDSAQYF. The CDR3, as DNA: TGTGCCAGCAGCTTGCCCGATTCAGCGCAGTATTTT.

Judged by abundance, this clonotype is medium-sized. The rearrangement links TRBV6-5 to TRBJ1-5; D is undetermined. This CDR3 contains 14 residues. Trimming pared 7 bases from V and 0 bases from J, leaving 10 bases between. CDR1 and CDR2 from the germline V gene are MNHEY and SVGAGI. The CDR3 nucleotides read TGTGCCAGCAAAAACACATATAGCAATCAGCCCCAGCATTTT. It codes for CASKNTYSNQPQHF.

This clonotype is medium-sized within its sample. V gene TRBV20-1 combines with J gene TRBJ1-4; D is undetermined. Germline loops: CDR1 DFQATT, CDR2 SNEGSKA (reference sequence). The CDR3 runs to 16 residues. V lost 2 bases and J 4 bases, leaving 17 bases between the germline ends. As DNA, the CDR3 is TGCAGTGCTAGATCTGGGAGCGGCAGGCATAATGAAAAACTGTTTTTT. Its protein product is CSARSGSGRHNEKLFF.